The clone carrying this T cell receptor (beta chain) was seen a few times. What it recognizes is unknown. The sample comes from a study of T cells after yellow fever vaccination. Each CDR3 protein gets one entry after TCRdb re-called the 5' RACE reads with MiXCR. Among 340,000 or so distinct CDR3 sequences listed, around 12% were seen once. Study findings and constraints: Clonotypes appearing in both CD4 and CD8 compartments existed, and their share was small.

The sequence was obtained from a man younger than 35 who received the YFV17D yellow fever vaccine. Sequencing was performed on CD4+ T cells sorted from PBMCs, taken 15 days after the yellow fever booster vaccination.

CDR3: CASSSRDASTVEAFF. The CDR3 DNA follows: TGTGCCAGCAGCTCGCGGGACGCCTCGACCGTTGAAGCTTTCTTT. This chain links TRBV9 with TRBJ1-1, with D possibly being TRBD1 (5 bases). Germline CDR1 is SGDLS and CDR2 is YYNGEE. The CDR3 runs 15 residues. Trimming took 4 bases from V and 7 from J, leaving 20 bases between them.